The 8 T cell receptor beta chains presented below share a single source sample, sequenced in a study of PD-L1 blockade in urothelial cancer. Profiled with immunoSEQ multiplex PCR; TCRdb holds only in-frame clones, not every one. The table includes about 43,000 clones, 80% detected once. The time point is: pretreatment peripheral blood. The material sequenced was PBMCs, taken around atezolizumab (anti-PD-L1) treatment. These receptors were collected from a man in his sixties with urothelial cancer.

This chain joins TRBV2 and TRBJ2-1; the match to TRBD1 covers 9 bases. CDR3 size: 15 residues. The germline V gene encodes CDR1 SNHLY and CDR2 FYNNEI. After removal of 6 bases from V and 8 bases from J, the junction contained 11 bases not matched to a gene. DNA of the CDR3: TGTGCCAGCAGAGTACCGGGACAGGGTCGTTATGAGCAGTTCTTC. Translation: CASRVPGQGRYEQFF.

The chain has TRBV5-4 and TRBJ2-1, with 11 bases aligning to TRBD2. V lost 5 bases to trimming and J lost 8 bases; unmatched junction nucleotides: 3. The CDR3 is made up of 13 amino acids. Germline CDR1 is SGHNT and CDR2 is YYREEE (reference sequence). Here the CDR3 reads CASRTSGNYEQFF. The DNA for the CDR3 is TGTGCCAGCAGGACTAGCGGGAACTATGAGCAGTTCTTC.

This CDR3 reads CASSLMTGHNQPQHF. CDR3 coding DNA: TGTGCCAGCAGTTTAATGACAGGTCACAATCAGCCCCAGCATTTT. The chain links TRBV28 to TRBJ1-5; D is perhaps TRBD1 (6 bases). V was cut by 2 bases and J by 3 bases, with 11 bases left in between. This CDR3 has 15 residues. CDR1 is MDHEN and CDR2 is SYDVKM in the germline V gene.

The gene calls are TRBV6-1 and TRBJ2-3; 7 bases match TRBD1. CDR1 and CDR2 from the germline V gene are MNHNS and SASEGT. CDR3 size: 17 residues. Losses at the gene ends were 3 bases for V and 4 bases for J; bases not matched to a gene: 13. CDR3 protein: CASSDGSRGNLADTQYF. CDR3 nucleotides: TGTGCCAGCAGTGACGGATCCAGGGGGAATCTAGCAGATACGCAGTATTTT.

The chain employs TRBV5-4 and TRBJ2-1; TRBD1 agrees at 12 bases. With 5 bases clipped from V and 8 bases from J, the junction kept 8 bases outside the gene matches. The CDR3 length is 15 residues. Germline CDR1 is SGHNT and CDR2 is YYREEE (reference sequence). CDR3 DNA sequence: TGTGCCAGCAGTTCCGGGACAGGGGGCCTGTATGAGCAGTTCTTC. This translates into CASSSGTGGLYEQFF.

CDR3: CASSRQGERDIQYF. The CDR3 bases are TGTGCCAGCAGTCGACAGGGGGAGCGGGACATTCAGTACTTC. This chain uses TRBV6-5 with TRBJ2-4, with 9 bases fitting TRBD1. Germline values: CDR1 MNHEY, CDR2 SVGAGI. The trim removed 5 bases at V and 8 bases at J, leaving 7 bases unmatched. The CDR3 runs 14 residues.

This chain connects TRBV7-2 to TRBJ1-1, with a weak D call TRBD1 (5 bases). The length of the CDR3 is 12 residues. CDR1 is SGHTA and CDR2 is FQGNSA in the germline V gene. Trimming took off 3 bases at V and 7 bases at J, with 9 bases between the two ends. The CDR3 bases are TGTGCCAGCAGCTTGGGAGGGGTTGAAGCTTTCTTT. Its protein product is CASSLGGVEAFF.

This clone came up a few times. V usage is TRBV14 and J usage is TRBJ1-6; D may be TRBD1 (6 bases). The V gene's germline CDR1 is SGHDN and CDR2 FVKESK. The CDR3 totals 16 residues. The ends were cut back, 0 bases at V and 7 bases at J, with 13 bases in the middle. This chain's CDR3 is CASSQDRTDRNSPLHF. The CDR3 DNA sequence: TGTGCCAGCAGCCAAGATAGGACAGACCGAAATTCACCCCTCCACTTT.